This TCR beta chain was identified in a study of post-analysis software for immune sequencing data. Background on the study: Several disease courses (relapsing-remitting, secondary progressive and progressive-relapsing) of multiple sclerosis were included.

Note on this clonotype: What it recognizes is unknown.

Germline values: CDR1 SGHDT, CDR2 YYEEEE. V lost 9 bases, J lost 3 bases, and 9 bases stayed unmatched. CDR3 length: 13 amino acids. Study conclusions and caveats: Controls had lower frequencies than patients of four or five TRBV segments, which included TRBV5-6, TRBV5-1 and TRBV20-1. Significantly lower normalized Chao1 diversity was seen in multiple sclerosis patients than in controls.

Included in the TCR beta cDNA libraries were unique molecular identifiers. T cells numbering roughly 0.95 to 10 million yielded some 500,000 cDNA molecules. Each CDR3 protein is one row after TCRdb ran MiXCR on the PCR reads. Of approximately 150,000 distinct CDR3 sequences listed, roughly 31% were seen once; the top ten hold about 1.6%. The chain employs TRBV5-6 and TRBJ2-7, with TRBD2 identical over 7 bases. The source of this sequence is a girl aged 10 to 17 with multiple sclerosis. The sequenced sample consisted of blood. This CDR3 is CANILGGSYEQYF. For the CDR3, the DNA is TGTGCCAACATCCTTGGCGGGAGCTACGAGCAGTACTTC.